This T cell receptor (beta chain) comes out of a study of shared clonotypes between healthy human individuals. Overall study: Three plates each covered CD4 naive and memory; CD8 naive two, CD8 memory one. Study results and limitations: What rarefaction showed was incomplete sorted-subset sequencing despite large depth. Depth of sequencing was expected to influence donor clonotype sharing.

Germline-derived CDR1 and CDR2 are SGHTA and FQGTGA. The V gene end was trimmed by 5 bases and the J gene end by 10 bases; junction bases not matched to a gene: 13. CDR3 length: 15 residues. Roughly 210 ng DNA, tens of thousands of T cell genomes, went into each sorted-subset replicate PCR. Libraries were prepared by immunoSEQ multiplex PCR; TCRdb keeps only in-frame clonotypes and omits some of them. In the table there are roughly 500,000 clones, 90% to 97% of which are singletons. Comment on this clone: Its target is unknown.

The chain has TRBV7-3 and TRBJ1-1, with 10 bases aligning to TRBD1. The TCR comes from a woman aged 30 to 39 in good health. The sequenced sample was naive CD4+ T cells sorted from blood. The subset is: CD45RA+ positively selected. The CDR3 protein is CASSPIGGQGLRAFF. In DNA, the CDR3 is TGTGCCAGCAGCCCGATAGGGGGACAGGGGCTGAGAGCTTTCTTT.